This TCR beta chain was obtained from a study of OX40 agonist ivuxolimab in advanced cancers. CDR3 length: 14 residues. V dropped 1 base and J dropped 2 bases, with 6 bases sitting between them. Germline CDR1 is SGHRS and CDR2 is YFSETQ. Clones were read by immunoSEQ multiplex PCR, and TCRdb kept only the in-frame ones, dropping some. The sample shows more than 75,000 clones, less than 90% of them seen only once. The source of this sequence is an adult with an advanced solid tumor such as melanoma, head and neck, liver or kidney cancer. J is TRBJ2-2 and V is TRBV5-1, with no clear D. The sequences come from CD4+ or CD8+ T cells sorted from blood, collected in a trial of the OX40 agonist ivuxolimab. Here the CDR3 DNA reads TGCGCCAGCAGCTTGAACAGTAACACCGGGGAGCTGTTTTTT. Protein: CASSLNSNTGELFF.